Below are 21 T cell receptor beta chains sequenced from a single sample in a study of blood T cell repertoires in COVID-19. TCRdb's copy holds only in-frame clones and misses some; the assay was immunoSEQ multiplex PCR. Of fewer than 700,000 clones listed, roughly nine tenths are singletons. Sequenced material: peripheral blood. These receptors originate from a woman in her forties or fifties with COVID-19, enrolled during active disease.

The chain is built from TRBV7-8 and TRBJ1-1; TRBD1 might be the D (5 bases). The CDR3 is 14 amino acids. Trimming left V 1 base short and J 1 base short, with 7 bases between. Germline V gives CDR1 SGHVS, CDR2 FQNEAQ. The DNA for the CDR3 is TGTGCCAGCAGCTTAGTGCAGGGGAACACTGAAGCTTTCTTT. Residues: CASSLVQGNTEAFF.

This rearrangement joins TRBV27 to TRBJ1-4; D is unresolved. Germline CDR1 reads MNHEY; CDR2 reads SMNVEV (reference sequence). This CDR3 has 14 amino acids. Trimming left V 5 bases short and J 8 bases short, with 15 bases between. Written as DNA, the CDR3 is TGTGCCAGCAGTCTCCGGTCCCTAGGAGAAAAACTGTTTTTT. It encodes CASSLRSLGEKLFF. The full variable domain, its missing parts supplied by reference TRBV27 and TRBJ1-4, is EAQVTQNPRYLITVTGKKLTVTCSQNMNHEYMSWYRQDPGLGLRQIYYSMNVEVTDKGDVPEGYKVSRKEKRNFPLILESPSPNQTSLYFCASSLRSLGEKLFFGSGTQLSVL.

The chain is built from TRBV9 and TRBJ1-1; TRBD1 matches at 10 bases. Germline CDR1 and CDR2: SGDLS and YYNGEE. The V segment lost 3 bases and the J segment 4 bases; nucleotides outside the gene matches: 9. This CDR3 has 16 amino acids. Written as DNA, the CDR3 is TGTGCCAGCAGCGCCTCCGGGACAGGGGTCCGCACTGAAGCTTTCTTT. It yields the protein CASSASGTGVRTEAFF.

This clone was counted once. V and J are TRBV11-2 and TRBJ2-6; the match to TRBD2 covers 7 bases. V was pared by 2 bases and J by 4 bases, with 5 bases of the junction left unmatched. This CDR3 region has 16 residues. Germline-derived CDR1 and CDR2 are SGHAT and FQNNGV. The CDR3 is CASSLSRGRGANVLTF. CDR3 DNA: TGTGCCAGCAGCTTATCCCGCGGGAGAGGGGCCAACGTCCTGACTTTC.

The genes are TRBV28 and TRBJ2-5; 7 positions agree with TRBD2. Germline-derived CDR1 and CDR2 are MDHEN and SYDVKM. Trimming at V came to 5 bases and at J to 9 bases, leaving 18 bases not matched to a gene. This CDR3 has 16 amino acids. CDR3 in DNA: TGTGCCAGCAGTCCCTATGAGGGGAGGGGTCCCTTGGCCCAGTACTTC. Protein product: CASSPYEGRGPLAQYF.

The table lists this clone with a few counts. The chain recombines TRBV7-9 with TRBJ2-7; no clear D gene. Germline-derived CDR1 and CDR2 are SEHNR and FQNEAQ (reference sequence). The CDR3 spans 12 residues. V dropped 2 bases and J dropped 7 bases, with 9 bases sitting between them. CDR3 DNA sequence: TGTGCCAGCAGCTTACTACCATGGGAGCAGTACTTC. This codes for CASSLLPWEQYF.

This clone was counted only a few times. CDR3 coding DNA: TGTGCCTGGAGCCTAGCAATGCTGACAGGGGTTGGCTACACCTTC. Residues: CAWSLAMLTGVGYTF. This chain connects TRBV30 to TRBJ1-2; 8 nucleotides agree with TRBD1. Per germline, CDR1 GTSNPN and CDR2 SVGIG (reference sequence). The CDR3 sequence is 15 residues long. V lost 3 bases to trimming and J lost 7 bases; unmatched junction nucleotides: 13.

The chain links TRBV15 to TRBJ1-4; D unresolved. Looked up from germline, CDR1 is LNHNV and CDR2 is YYDKDF (reference sequence). V dropped 1 base and J dropped 3 bases, with 9 bases sitting between them. This CDR3 contains 15 residues. The CDR3 is CATSRGSVSNEKLFF. Written as DNA, the CDR3 is TGTGCCACCAGCAGAGGTTCGGTCTCTAATGAAAAACTGTTTTTT.

The genes are TRBV5-5 and TRBJ1-1; the match to TRBD1 covers 10 bases. The CDR3 loop spans 16 amino acids. V lost 0 bases to trimming and J lost 0 bases; unmatched junction nucleotides: 2. CDR1 is SGHKS and CDR2 is YYEKEE in the germline V gene (reference sequence). DNA of the CDR3: TGTGCCAGCAGCTTGGGGACAGGGGGTCTGAACACTGAAGCTTTCTTT. Translating gives CASSLGTGGLNTEAFF.

In its sample, this clone was seen a few times. The gene calls are TRBV2 and TRBJ2-7; D call uncertain. This CDR3 spans 11 amino acids. V shed 2 bases and J shed 3 bases, with 2 bases lying between them. The germline gives CDR1 SNHLY, CDR2 FYNNEI. The chain's CDR3 is CASSERYEQYF. The CDR3 nucleotides are TGTGCCAGCAGTGAACGCTACGAGCAGTACTTC.

The chain couples TRBV9 to TRBJ1-6, with D unresolved. CDR1 SGDLS and CDR2 YYNGEE come from the germline V gene. There are 14 residues in the CDR3. Deletions cut 6 bases from V and 14 bases from J, with 21 bases between. This CDR3 reads CASTGGGGRRSLHF. CDR3 nucleotides: TGTGCCAGCACAGGAGGTGGCGGGCGGAGGTCCCTCCACTTT.

This clone was picked up one time. V is TRBV9 and J is TRBJ2-3, with D unresolved. The CDR3 consists of 15 residues. V gave up 0 bases and J gave up 2 bases, with 10 bases separating them. Germline V gene lookup returns CDR1 SGDLS and CDR2 YYNGEE. This CDR3 reads CASSVGVGPTDTQYF. The DNA of the CDR3 is TGTGCCAGCAGCGTAGGAGTTGGGCCCACAGATACGCAGTATTTT.

The rearrangement joins TRBV30 to TRBJ2-7; 12 positions agree with TRBD2. Germline CDR1 reads GTSNPN; CDR2 reads SVGIG (reference sequence). This CDR3 contains 17 residues. The trim removed 0 bases at V and 1 base at J, leaving 7 bases unmatched. Written as DNA, the CDR3 is TGTGCCTGGAGTGTTTCACTAGCGGGGGGTTTTTCCTACGAGCAGTACTTC. Translation: CAWSVSLAGGFSYEQYF.

This clone was seen once. The J gene is TRBJ2-3, the V gene TRBV9, with D tentatively TRBD2 (5 bases). Trimming cost V 2 bases and J 3 bases, with 13 bases left between them. CDR3 length: 15 residues. In germline, CDR1 is SGDLS, CDR2 YYNGEE. CDR3: CASSVAPGETDTQYF. In DNA form, the CDR3 reads TGTGCCAGCAGCGTTGCCCCCGGGGAAACAGATACGCAGTATTTT.

The rearrangement joins TRBV29-1 to TRBJ2-7; possibly TRBD2 for D (6 bases). V dropped 4 bases and J dropped 6 bases, with 13 bases sitting between them. The length of the CDR3 is 12 residues. Per germline, CDR1 SQVTM and CDR2 ANQGSEA. The CDR3 DNA reads TGCAGCGTTGTCCGAGTCGGGGGCGAGCAGTACTTC. This encodes CSVVRVGGEQYF.

This chain links TRBV10-2 with TRBJ2-3; TRBD2 aligns across 8 bases. CDR1 WSHSY and CDR2 SAAADI come from the germline V gene. Trimming at V came to 2 bases and at J to 4 bases, leaving 5 bases not matched to a gene. This CDR3 is built from 15 residues. In DNA form, the CDR3 reads TGCGCCAGCAGTGAGGGCGGGGGGCCCCCAGATACGCAGTATTTT. It translates to CASSEGGGPPDTQYF.

V is TRBV27 and J is TRBJ1-1; possible D gene TRBD1, 6 bases. Germline V gene sequence: CDR1 MNHEY, CDR2 SMNVEV (reference sequence). Trimming shortened V by 5 bases and J by 1 base, and 17 bases separated the two germline ends. CDR3 size: 16 residues. This CDR3 is CASSPLGEGENTEAFF. The CDR3 nucleotides read TGTGCCAGCAGTCCCCTAGGAGAGGGGGAGAACACTGAAGCTTTCTTT.

The CDR3 DNA reads as TGCAGTGCTATCGGTCAGCCCCAGCATTTT. The encoded protein is CSAIGQPQHF. This sequence joins TRBV20-1 and TRBJ1-5; D not certain. CDR3 length equals 10 residues. Deletions cut 4 bases from V and 6 bases from J, with 4 bases between. The germline CDR1 and CDR2 sequences are DFQATT and SNEGSKA (reference sequence).

V usage is TRBV9 and J usage is TRBJ2-7, with D perhaps matching TRBD2 (6 bases). V gave up 6 bases and J gave up 6 bases, with 13 bases separating them. The germline gives CDR1 SGDLS, CDR2 YYNGEE. The CDR3 consists of 12 residues. The CDR3 DNA sequence: TGTGCCAGCAAGGGGCGGGGACCCGAGCAGTACTTC. It encodes CASKGRGPEQYF.

The rearrangement uses TRBV9 and TRBJ1-1; 7 bases align to TRBD1. Per germline, CDR1 SGDLS and CDR2 YYNGEE. The trim removed 0 bases at V and 5 bases at J, leaving 10 bases unmatched. This CDR3 is 16 amino acids long. As DNA, the CDR3 is TGTGCCAGCAGCGTAGAGGTAGGGGGCGGACGGACTGAAGCTTTCTTT. The encoded protein is CASSVEVGGGRTEAFF.

This chain joins TRBV24-1 and TRBJ1-5; TRBD1 agrees at 7 bases. J was trimmed by 3 bases and V by 5 bases; bases with no gene match: 12. Germline CDR1 is KGHDR and CDR2 is SFDVKD. This CDR3 has 17 residues. CDR3 in amino acids: CATSATTGATPNQPQHF. As DNA, the CDR3 is TGTGCCACCAGTGCCACCACAGGGGCCACCCCCAATCAGCCCCAGCATTTT.